The 13 T cell receptor beta chains reported below all come from one sample, sequenced in a study of blood T cell repertoires in COVID-19. Sequencing used immunoSEQ multiplex PCR; TCRdb keeps in-frame clones, though not all of them. Among roughly 310,000 clones listed, about 89% were seen once. The sequencing input was PBMCs or T cells enriched from blood (not recorded which). The origin of the receptors is a middle-aged woman who had recovered from COVID-19.

This chain connects TRBV7-9 to TRBJ1-1; D gene ambiguous. The CDR3 sequence is 14 residues long. The germline CDR1 and CDR2 sequences are SEHNR and FQNEAQ (reference sequence). Trimming shortened V by 5 bases and J by 0 bases, and 10 bases separated the two germline ends. The CDR3 nucleotides read TGTGCCAGCAGCCCAGAGGCGATGAACACTGAAGCTTTCTTT. It encodes CASSPEAMNTEAFF.

The chain combines TRBV19 with TRBJ2-2; 10 bases line up with TRBD2. CDR3 length: 19 amino acids. From germline, CDR1 is LNHDA and CDR2 SQIVND (reference sequence). The ends lost 10 bases at V and 0 bases at J; junction bases unmatched: 17. The CDR3 protein is CATSGAGLAYPSNTGELFF. In nucleotides, the CDR3 is TGTGCCACCTCCGGGGCGGGACTAGCGTACCCCTCGAACACCGGGGAGCTGTTTTTT.

The table lists this clone with a few counts. The CDR3 DNA follows: TGCGCCAGCAGCCAAGGGACACCGAACACCGGGGAGCTGTTTTTT. This gives the protein CASSQGTPNTGELFF. V usage is TRBV4-3 and J usage is TRBJ2-2, with TRBD1 as a possible D gene (5 bases). The germline gives CDR1 LGHNA, CDR2 YSLEER. The CDR3 runs 15 residues. V lost 1 base to trimming and J lost 0 bases, with 6 bases between them.

This chain connects TRBV11-1 to TRBJ2-3; D is perhaps TRBD1 (6 bases). The ends were cut back, 3 bases at V and 0 bases at J, with 10 bases in the middle. CDR3 length: 15 amino acids. Germline assignment: CDR1 SGHAT and CDR2 FQDESV (reference sequence). The DNA for the CDR3 is TGTGCCAGCAGCTTCCTCAGGGGAAGCACAGATACGCAGTATTTT. Translation gives CASSFLRGSTDTQYF. Combining the CDR3 with reference TRBV11-1 and TRBJ2-3 gives the whole variable domain EAEVAQSPRYKITEKSQAVAFWCDPISGHATLYWYRQILGQGPELLVQFQDESVVDDSQLPKDRFSAERLKGVDSTLKIQPAELGDSAMYLCASSFLRGSTDTQYFGPGTRLTVL.

The CDR3 DNA follows: TGTGCCAGCAGCCCACCGACAGGGGCGACTTATGGCTACACCTTC. It translates to CASSPPTGATYGYTF. The chain uses TRBV7-8 and TRBJ1-2, with TRBD1 identical over 8 bases. V lost 5 bases to trimming and J lost 5 bases; unmatched junction nucleotides: 10. Per germline, CDR1 SGHVS and CDR2 FQNEAQ. The CDR3 has 15 amino acids.

V is TRBV7-9 and J is TRBJ2-1; 10 bases fit TRBD2. Germline values: CDR1 SEHNR, CDR2 FQNEAQ (reference sequence). This CDR3 has 16 amino acids. Germline trimming cut 8 bases from V and 2 bases from J; bases unmatched to any gene: 9. This CDR3 is CASPFRGTSAYNEQFF. For the CDR3, the DNA is TGTGCCAGCCCCTTTAGGGGGACTAGCGCCTACAATGAGCAGTTCTTC. The whole variable domain, filled in from reference TRBV7-9 and TRBJ2-1, reads DTGVSQNPRHKITKRGQNVTFRCDPISEHNRLYWYRQTLGQGPEFLTYFQNEAQLEKSRLLSDRFSAERPKGSFSTLEIQRTEQGDSAMYLCASPFRGTSAYNEQFFGPGTRLTVL.

CDR3: CASSPTLKGSSSPLHF. CDR3 sequence (DNA): TGTGCCAGCAGTCCTACCCTCAAAGGGAGCAGTTCACCCCTCCACTTT. The rearrangement links TRBV27 to TRBJ1-6, with unresolved D. V lost 5 bases to trimming and J lost 9 bases, with 20 bases between them. CDR3 length: 16 residues. The germline gives CDR1 MNHEY, CDR2 SMNVEV (reference sequence).

The chain carries TRBV7-6 and TRBJ2-7; 8 bases match TRBD1. CDR3 length equals 15 residues. Germline CDR1 and CDR2: SGHVS and FNYEAQ. Losses at the gene ends were 3 bases for V and 4 bases for J; bases not matched to a gene: 8. The CDR3 DNA is TGTGCCAGCAGCTTTTCGCCAGGGGGCGATTACGAGCAGTACTTC. Translated, it gives CASSFSPGGDYEQYF.

This chain uses TRBV11-3 with TRBJ1-3; D ambiguous. This CDR3 spans 14 amino acids. The V and J ends lost 1 base and 0 bases respectively, with 4 bases between them. The V gene's germline CDR1 is SGHNT and CDR2 YENEEA. The CDR3 DNA follows: TGTGCCAGCAGCTTAGGTAGCTCTGGAAACACCATATATTTT. Protein sequence: CASSLGSSGNTIYF. Full variable domain (remainder filled in from reference TRBV11-3 and TRBJ1-3): EAGVVQSPRYKIIEKKQPVAFWCNPISGHNTLYWYLQNLGQGPELLIRYENEEAVDDSQLPKDRFSAERLKGVDSTLKIQPAELGDSAVYLCASSLGSSGNTIYFGEGSWLTVV.

This chain joins TRBV3-1 (or the pseudogene TRBV3-2) and TRBJ1-3; D may be TRBD1 (5 bases). Deletions cut 0 bases from V and 0 bases from J, with 12 bases between. Germline V lookup: CDR1 LGHDT, CDR2 YNNKEL (reference sequence). The CDR3 is 17 amino acids. CDR3 bases: TGTGCCAGCAGCCAAGATTTGATAGGGGCCTCTGGAAACACCATATATTTT. Protein product: CASSQDLIGASGNTIYF.

The chain couples TRBV28 to TRBJ2-7; D may be TRBD2 (5 bases). There are 12 residues in the CDR3. Trimming cost V 8 bases and J 4 bases, with 12 bases left between them. Germline V gene data show CDR1 as MDHEN and CDR2 as SYDVKM. The CDR3 DNA sequence: TGTGCCAGCTCCACTTCGGGGTACGAGCAGTACTTC. It specifies CASSTSGYEQYF.

J is TRBJ2-5 and V is TRBV12-3 or TRBV12-4; 8 bases line up with TRBD2. The CDR3 is made up of 13 amino acids. The V segment lost 6 bases and the J segment 3 bases; nucleotides outside the gene matches: 3. As DNA, the CDR3 is TGTGCCAGCAGACTTAGCGGGGAAGAGACCCAGTACTTC. It translates to CASRLSGEETQYF.

This chain links TRBV13 with TRBJ2-7, with TRBD1 matching 7 bases. The length of the CDR3 is 14 residues. With V trimmed by 5 bases and J by 2 bases, 6 bases remained unmatched. The germline V gene encodes CDR1 PRHDT and CDR2 FYEKMQ (reference sequence). The CDR3 spells CASSTRQGPYEQYF. Written as DNA, the CDR3 is TGTGCCAGCAGCACAAGACAGGGACCCTACGAGCAGTACTTC.